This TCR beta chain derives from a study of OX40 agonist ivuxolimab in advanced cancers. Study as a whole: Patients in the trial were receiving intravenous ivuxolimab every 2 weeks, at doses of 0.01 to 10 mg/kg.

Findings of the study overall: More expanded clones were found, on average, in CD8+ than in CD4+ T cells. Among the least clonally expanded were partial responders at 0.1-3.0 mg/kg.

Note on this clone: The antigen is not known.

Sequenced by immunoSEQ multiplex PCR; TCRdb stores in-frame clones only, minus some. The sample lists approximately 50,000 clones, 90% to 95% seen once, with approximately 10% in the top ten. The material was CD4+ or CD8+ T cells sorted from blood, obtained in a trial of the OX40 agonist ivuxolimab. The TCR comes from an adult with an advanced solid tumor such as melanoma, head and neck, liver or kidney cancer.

Here the CDR3 DNA reads TGTGCCAGCAGCTCCCGGGGGGGAGGGCCTACGGATACGCAGTATTTT. Translated: CASSSRGGGPTDTQYF. The V call is TRBV7-3, the J call TRBJ2-3; 8 positions agree with TRBD2. Germline V lookup: CDR1 SGHTA, CDR2 FQGTGA. CDR3 length equals 16 residues. The V gene end was trimmed by 4 bases and the J gene end by 6 bases; junction bases not matched to a gene: 12.